This T cell receptor beta chain was sequenced in a study of shared clonotypes between healthy human individuals (dated by TCRdb to 2020 to 2022). Background on the whole study: The cohort comprised a couple of women and a few men aged 18 to 49 years. Different laboratories and diverse techniques were used to prepare libraries and sequence TCR repertoires, to increase sequencing depth and limit assay-specific biases. For each donor, CD4 naive and CD4 memory were each given three plates, CD8 naive was given two plates, and CD8 memory was given one plate. To estimate repertoire size and how much clonotype sharing occurs between individuals, the study deeply sequenced the blood TCR repertoires of several healthy adults. Per donor, leukapheresis produced somewhere between about 0.94 and 10 billion PBMCs.

The donors were healthy, HIV-negative adults with no recently reported acute infections or vaccinations. All donors were Caucasian adults living in Nashville, Tennessee, USA. Magnetic negative selection was used to enrich CD4+ T cells, after which naive cells were positively selected on CD45RA and the negative fraction became the memory subset. Blood was collected by leukapheresis, and PBMCs were isolated by Ficoll-Histopaque density gradient centrifugation and then cryopreserved in liquid nitrogen vapor phase. Analytical flow cytometry was used to check the purity and quantity of each magnetically sorted T cell population. Genomic DNA was isolated from every sorted fraction and measured by UV absorbance on a Nanodrop 2000c. The paper as a whole reports these results and caveats: Based on pairwise subsampling, the degree of clonotype sharing among donors was expected to be affected by sequencing depth. Because the study included only a small number of donors, the genetic and exposure-history diversity represented was limited. Rarefaction of sorted-subset datasets indicated incomplete sequencing despite the large sequencing depth. Clonotypes shared by all four sorted-subset donors showed higher generation probabilities than non-shared clonotypes. Estimated clonotype richness was generally larger for naive than for memory subsets. Only blood was sampled, and tissue TCR repertoires likely differ from those in blood. Across a few donors, roughly 5.1% of naive CD4, approximately 4% of naive CD8, 2.3% of memory CD4, and under 0.45% of memory CD8 clonotypes were shared.

Using the deep immunoSEQ assay, TCR CDR3 regions were amplified from genomic DNA by multiplex PCR. Extracted genomic DNA from each cell subset was distributed evenly across all wells of several immunoSEQ 96-well plates, and each plate was treated as a replicate. For sorted subsets, about 210 ng of genomic DNA, equivalent to some 33,000 T cell genomes, went into each replicate PCR. Purified libraries were quantified with a Qubit 3.0 fluorometer, sized on a Bioanalyzer 2100, and re-quantified with the KAPA Library Quantification kit. A separate single-read 150-cycle Illumina NextSeq 550 flow cell was used to sequence each immunoSEQ 96-well plate. Processing in the source paper ran as follows. Because the immunoSEQ output included only junctional sequences and no quality scores, the filtering could not be the same as the filtering used for full-length reads. Sequences were annotated with PyIR, a Python wrapper for IgBLAST v1.9, and V/J genes and CDR3 were assigned using IMGT germline references. Reads were filtered out if the reads had weak V/J assignments (E-value above 1e-6), no CDR3, stop codons, out-of-frame junctions, or ambiguous translated residues. V3J clonotypes were defined as sequences sharing an identical inferred V gene, J gene, and CDR3 amino acid sequence. The percentage overlap between two repertoires was calculated by dividing the number of shared unique clonotypes by the size of the smaller repertoire. Repertoire richness was assessed with RTK rarefaction, the Chao1 estimator, and Recon v2.1 estimates of unobserved clonotypes. For all TCRbeta clonotypes obtained by the gDNA method from four donors, generation probabilities were computed with OLGA. TCRdb carries this immuneACCESS record with in-frame sequences only. Its versions omit some clonotypes, under half of them owing to an unresolved V gene in the studies checked, with the rest unexplained. The V and J calls and clone size were taken over from that table, and D and trimming were inferred from the DNA. Within this sample are 2,100,000 or so clones, with under 97% of them counted one time only. The top ten hold about 0.13% of the sample.

Worth noting for this clone: The antigen it recognizes is unknown. One base away there is no much larger clone; base qualities are not given.

V is cut by 6 bases and J by 7 bases, and the space between the germline ends is 21 bases. For CDR1 and CDR2, the germline V gene lists MDHEN and SYDVKM. Including cysteine and phenylalanine, the CDR3 has 15 amino acids. Only the CDR3 region is kept as DNA, spanning 45 bases read in frame from base 1. The TCR was taken from a young man in good health. The sample consisted of naive CD4+ T cells sorted from blood. Interpreted using the paper, the cell subset or site label stands for: CD45RA+ positively selected. Recombination joined TRBV28 with TRBJ2-5; a weak D assignment points to TRBD2 (6 bases agree). The CDR3 amino acid sequence is: CASSPLEGGPGTQYF. DNA sequence: TGTGCCAGCAGCCCCCTTGAGGGAGGCCCGGGGACCCAGTACTTC.